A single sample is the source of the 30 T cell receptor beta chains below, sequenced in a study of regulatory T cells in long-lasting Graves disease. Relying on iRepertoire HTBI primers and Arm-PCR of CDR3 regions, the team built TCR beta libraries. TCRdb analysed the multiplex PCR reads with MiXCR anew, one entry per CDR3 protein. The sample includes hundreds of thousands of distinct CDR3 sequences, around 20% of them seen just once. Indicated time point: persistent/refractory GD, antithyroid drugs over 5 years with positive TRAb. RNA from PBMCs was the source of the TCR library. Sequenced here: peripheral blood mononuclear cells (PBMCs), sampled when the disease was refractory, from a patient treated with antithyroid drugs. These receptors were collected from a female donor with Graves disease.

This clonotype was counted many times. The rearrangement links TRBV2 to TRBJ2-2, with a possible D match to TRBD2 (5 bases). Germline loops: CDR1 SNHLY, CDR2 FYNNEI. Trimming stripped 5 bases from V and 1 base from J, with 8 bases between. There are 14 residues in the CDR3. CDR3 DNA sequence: TGTGCCAGCAGTTCTGGAGGGAACACCGGGGAGCTGTTTTTT. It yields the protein CASSSGGNTGELFF.

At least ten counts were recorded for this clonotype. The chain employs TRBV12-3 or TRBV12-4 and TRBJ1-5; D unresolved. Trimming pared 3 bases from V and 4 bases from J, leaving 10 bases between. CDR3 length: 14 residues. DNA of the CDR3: TGTGCCAGCAGTTTTCCAGGAGGAAATCAGCCCCAGCATTTT. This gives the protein CASSFPGGNQPQHF.

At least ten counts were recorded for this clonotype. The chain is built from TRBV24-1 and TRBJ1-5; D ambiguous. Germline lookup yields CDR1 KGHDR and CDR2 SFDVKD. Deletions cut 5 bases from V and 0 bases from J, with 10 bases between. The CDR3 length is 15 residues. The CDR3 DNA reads TGTGCCACCAGTGCGACCGGATTTAGCAATCAGCCCCAGCATTTT. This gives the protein CATSATGFSNQPQHF.

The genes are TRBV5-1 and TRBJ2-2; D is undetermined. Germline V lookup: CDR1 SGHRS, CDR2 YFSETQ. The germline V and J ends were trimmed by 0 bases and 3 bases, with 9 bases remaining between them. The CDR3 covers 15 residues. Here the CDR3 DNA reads TGCGCCAGCAGCTTGGTACGGACGGACACCGGGGAGCTGTTTTTT. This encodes CASSLVRTDTGELFF.

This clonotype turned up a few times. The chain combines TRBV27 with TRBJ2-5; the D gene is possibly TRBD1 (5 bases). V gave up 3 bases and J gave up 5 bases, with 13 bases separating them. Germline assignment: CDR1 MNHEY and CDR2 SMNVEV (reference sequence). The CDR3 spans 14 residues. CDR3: CASSLWGRPETQYF. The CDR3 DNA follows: TGTGCCAGCAGTTTGTGGGGCAGGCCCGAGACCCAGTACTTC.

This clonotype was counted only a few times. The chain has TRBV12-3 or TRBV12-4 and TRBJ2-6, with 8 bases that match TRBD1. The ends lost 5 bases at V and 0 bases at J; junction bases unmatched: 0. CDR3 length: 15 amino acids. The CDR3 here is CASSGQGSGANVLTF. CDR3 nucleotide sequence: TGTGCCAGCAGTGGACAGGGCTCTGGGGCCAACGTCCTGACTTTC.

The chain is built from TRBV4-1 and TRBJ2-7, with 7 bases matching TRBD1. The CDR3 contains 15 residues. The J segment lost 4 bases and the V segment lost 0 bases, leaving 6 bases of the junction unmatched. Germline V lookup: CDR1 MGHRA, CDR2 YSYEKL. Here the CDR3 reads CASSQEDRRNYEQYF. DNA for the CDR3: TGCGCCAGCAGCCAAGAGGACAGGCGAAATTACGAGCAGTACTTC.

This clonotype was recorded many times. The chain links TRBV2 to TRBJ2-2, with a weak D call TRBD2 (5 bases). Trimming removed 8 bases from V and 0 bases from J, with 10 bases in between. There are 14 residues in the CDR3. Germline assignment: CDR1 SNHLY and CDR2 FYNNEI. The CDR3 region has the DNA TGTGCCAGCGGCTCGGGGACGAACACCGGGGAGCTGTTTTTT. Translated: CASGSGTNTGELFF.

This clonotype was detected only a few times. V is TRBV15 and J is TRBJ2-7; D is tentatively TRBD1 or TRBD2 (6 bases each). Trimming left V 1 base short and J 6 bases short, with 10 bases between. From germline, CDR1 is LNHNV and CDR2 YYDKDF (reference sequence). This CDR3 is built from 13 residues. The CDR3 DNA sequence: TGTGCCACCAGCAGAGTGGGGGGCTCCGAGCAGTACTTC. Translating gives CATSRVGGSEQYF.

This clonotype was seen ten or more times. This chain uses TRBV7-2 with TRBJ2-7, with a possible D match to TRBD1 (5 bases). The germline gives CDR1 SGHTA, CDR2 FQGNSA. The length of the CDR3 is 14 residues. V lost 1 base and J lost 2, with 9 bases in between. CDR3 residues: CASSLEPQAYEQYF. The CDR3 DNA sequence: TGTGCCAGCAGCTTAGAGCCACAGGCCTACGAGCAGTACTTC.

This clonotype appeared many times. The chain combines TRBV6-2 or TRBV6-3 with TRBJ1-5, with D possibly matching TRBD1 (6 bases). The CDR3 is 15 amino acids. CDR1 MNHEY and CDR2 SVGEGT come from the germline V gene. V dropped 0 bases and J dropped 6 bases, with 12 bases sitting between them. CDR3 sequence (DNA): TGTGCCAGCAGTTACTCTAGCAGGGGACGTCAGCCCCAGCATTTT. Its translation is CASSYSSRGRQPQHF.

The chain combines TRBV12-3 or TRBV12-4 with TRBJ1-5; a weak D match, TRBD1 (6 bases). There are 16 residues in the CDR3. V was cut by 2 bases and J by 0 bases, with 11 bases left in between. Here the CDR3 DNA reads TGTGCCAGCAGTTTAAGGACAGTTAATAGCAATCAGCCCCAGCATTTT. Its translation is CASSLRTVNSNQPQHF.

The CDR3 DNA reads TGCAGTGCTAGTCCCATCACACAAAGTTCACCCCTCCACTTT. This encodes CSASPITQSSPLHF. J is TRBJ1-6 and V is TRBV20-1; D uncertain. The V and J ends lost 3 bases and 9 bases respectively, with 15 bases between them. The CDR3 is made up of 14 amino acids. Germline lookup yields CDR1 DFQATT and CDR2 SNEGSKA (reference sequence).

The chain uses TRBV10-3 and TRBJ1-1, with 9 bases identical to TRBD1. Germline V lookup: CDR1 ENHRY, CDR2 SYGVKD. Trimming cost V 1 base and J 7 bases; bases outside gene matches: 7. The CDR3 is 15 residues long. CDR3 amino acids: CAISEYGTGTGEAFF. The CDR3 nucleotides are TGTGCCATCAGTGAGTATGGGACAGGGACCGGTGAAGCTTTCTTT.

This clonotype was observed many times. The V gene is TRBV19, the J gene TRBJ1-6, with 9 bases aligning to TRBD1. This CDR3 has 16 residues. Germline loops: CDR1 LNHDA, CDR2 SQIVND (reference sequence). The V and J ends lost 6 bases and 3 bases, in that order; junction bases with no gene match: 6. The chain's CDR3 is CASSLTGGLYNSPLHF. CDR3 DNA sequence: TGTGCCAGTAGCCTAACAGGGGGCCTCTATAATTCACCCCTCCACTTT.

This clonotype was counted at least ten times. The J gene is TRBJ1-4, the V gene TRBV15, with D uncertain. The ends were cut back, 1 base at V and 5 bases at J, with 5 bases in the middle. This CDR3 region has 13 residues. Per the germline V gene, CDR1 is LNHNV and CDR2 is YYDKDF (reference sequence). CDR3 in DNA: TGTGCCACCAGCAGAGGGGCGAATGAAAAACTGTTTTTT. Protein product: CATSRGANEKLFF.

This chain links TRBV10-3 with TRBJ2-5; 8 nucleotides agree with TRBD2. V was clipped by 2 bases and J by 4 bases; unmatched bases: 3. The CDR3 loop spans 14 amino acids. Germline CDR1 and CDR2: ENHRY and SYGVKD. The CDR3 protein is CAISEMLAGETQYF. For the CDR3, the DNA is TGTGCCATCAGTGAGATGCTAGCGGGAGAGACCCAGTACTTC.

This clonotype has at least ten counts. CDR3 DNA: TGTGCCAGCAGTTTACCCTCACAGGGGGCGAACACTGAAGCTTTCTTT. This gives the protein CASSLPSQGANTEAFF. The chain is built from TRBV28 and TRBJ1-1, with 9 bases lining up with TRBD1. The V segment lost 2 bases and the J segment 1 base; nucleotides outside the gene matches: 5. The germline gives CDR1 MDHEN, CDR2 SYDVKM. The CDR3 sequence is 16 residues long.

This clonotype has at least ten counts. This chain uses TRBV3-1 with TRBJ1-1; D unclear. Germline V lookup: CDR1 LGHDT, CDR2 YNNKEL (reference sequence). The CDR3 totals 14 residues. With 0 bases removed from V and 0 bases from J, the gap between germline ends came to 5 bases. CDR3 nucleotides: TGTGCCAGCAGCCAAGAGGGGATGAACACTGAAGCTTTCTTT. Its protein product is CASSQEGMNTEAFF.

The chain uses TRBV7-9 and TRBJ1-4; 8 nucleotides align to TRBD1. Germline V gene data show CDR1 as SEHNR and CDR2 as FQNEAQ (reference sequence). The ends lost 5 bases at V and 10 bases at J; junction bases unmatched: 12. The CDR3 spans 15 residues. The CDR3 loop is CASSDRGTGLIKLFF. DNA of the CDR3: TGTGCCAGCAGCGACCGCGGGACAGGTCTTATAAAACTGTTTTTT.

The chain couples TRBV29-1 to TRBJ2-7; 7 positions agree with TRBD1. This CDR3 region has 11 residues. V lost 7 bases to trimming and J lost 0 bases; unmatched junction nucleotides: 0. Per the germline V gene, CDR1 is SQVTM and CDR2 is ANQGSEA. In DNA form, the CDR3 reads TGCAGCGGACAGGGCTCCTACGAGCAGTACTTC. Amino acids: CSGQGSYEQYF.

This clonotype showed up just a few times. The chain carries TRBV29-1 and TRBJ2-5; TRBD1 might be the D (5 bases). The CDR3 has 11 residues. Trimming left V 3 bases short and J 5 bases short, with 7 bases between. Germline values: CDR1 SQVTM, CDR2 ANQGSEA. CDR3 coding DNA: TGCAGCGTTGACAGGGCGGAGACCCAGTACTTC. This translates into CSVDRAETQYF.

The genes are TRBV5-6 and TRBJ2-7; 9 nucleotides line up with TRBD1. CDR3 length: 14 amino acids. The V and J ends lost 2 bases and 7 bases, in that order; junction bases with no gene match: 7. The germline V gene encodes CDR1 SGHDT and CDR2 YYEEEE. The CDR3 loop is CASSFGTGPAEQYF. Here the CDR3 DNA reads TGTGCCAGCAGCTTTGGGACAGGGCCGGCGGAGCAGTACTTC.

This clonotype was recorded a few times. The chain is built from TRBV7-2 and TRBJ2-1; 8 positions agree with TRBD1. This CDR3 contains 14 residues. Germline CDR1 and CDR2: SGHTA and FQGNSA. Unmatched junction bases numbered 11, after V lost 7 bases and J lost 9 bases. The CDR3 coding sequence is TGTGCCAGCATCGAGACAGGGGAAGGGGTTGAGCAGTTCTTC. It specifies CASIETGEGVEQFF.

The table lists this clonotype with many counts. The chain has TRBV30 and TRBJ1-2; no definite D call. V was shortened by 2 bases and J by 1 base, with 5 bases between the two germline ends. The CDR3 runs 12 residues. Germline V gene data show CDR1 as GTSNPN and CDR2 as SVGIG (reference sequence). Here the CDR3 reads CAWSWGNYGYTF. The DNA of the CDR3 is TGTGCCTGGAGTTGGGGTAACTATGGCTACACCTTC.

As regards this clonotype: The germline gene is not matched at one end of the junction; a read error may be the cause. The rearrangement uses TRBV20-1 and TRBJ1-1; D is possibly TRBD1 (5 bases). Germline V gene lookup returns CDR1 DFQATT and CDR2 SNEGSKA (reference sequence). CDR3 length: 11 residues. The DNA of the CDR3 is TGCAGTGCCCCAGGGTTCGCTGAAGCCTTCTTT. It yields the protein CSAPGFAEAFF.

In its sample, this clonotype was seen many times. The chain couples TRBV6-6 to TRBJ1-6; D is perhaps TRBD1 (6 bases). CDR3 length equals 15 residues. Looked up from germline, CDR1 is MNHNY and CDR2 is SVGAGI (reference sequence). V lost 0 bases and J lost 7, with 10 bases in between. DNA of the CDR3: TGTGCCAGCAGTTACTCGACAGGCCTCAATTCACCCCTCCACTTT. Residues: CASSYSTGLNSPLHF.

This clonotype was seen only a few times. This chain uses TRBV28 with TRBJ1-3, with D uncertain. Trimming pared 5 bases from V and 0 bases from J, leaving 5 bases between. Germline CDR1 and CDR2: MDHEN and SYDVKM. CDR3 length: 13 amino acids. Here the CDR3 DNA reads TGTGCCAGCAGTAGCTTCTCTGGAAACACCATATATTTT. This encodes CASSSFSGNTIYF.

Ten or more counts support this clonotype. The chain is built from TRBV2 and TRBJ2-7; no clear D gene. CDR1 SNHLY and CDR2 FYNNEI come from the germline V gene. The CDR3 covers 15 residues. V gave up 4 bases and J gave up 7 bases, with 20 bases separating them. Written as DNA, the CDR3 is TGTGCCAGCAGTGGATTTGGGGAAACGACCCTAGAGCAGTACTTC. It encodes CASSGFGETTLEQYF. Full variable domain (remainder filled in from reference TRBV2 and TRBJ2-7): EPEVTQTPSHQVTQMGQEVILRCVPISNHLYFYWYRQILGQKVEFLVSFYNNEISEKSEIFDDQFSVERPDGSNFTLKIRSTKLEDSAMYFCASSGFGETTLEQYFGPGTRLTVT.

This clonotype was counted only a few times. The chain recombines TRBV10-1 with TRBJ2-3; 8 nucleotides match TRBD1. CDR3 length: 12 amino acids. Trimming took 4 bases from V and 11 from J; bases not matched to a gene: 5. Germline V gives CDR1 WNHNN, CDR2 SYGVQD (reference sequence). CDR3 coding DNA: TGCGCCAGCAGTGGGACAGGGAATATGCAGTATTTT. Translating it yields CASSGTGNMQYF.